This TCR beta chain was recorded in a study of blood T cell repertoires in COVID-19. Study at large: Samples came from the United States, Italy and Spain, spanning acute and convalescent COVID-19. Nucleic acid was either cDNA or gDNA, and it came from T cells, B-cell-depleted T cells, or PBMCs.

Per the original methods: How many nucleated cells were present was estimated from reference gene primer amplification. Sequencing was performed with immunoSEQ multiplex PCR; in TCRdb, only in-frame clones are kept and a portion is missing. The V and J calls and the clone size are those of that table, but D and trimming were determined from the DNA. The repertoire holds around 300,000 clones, with around 90% as singletons. V shed 9 bases, J shed 0 bases, and the junction held 29 bases outside the gene matches. The germline CDR1 and CDR2 sequences are ENHRY and SYGVKD. CDR3 length equals 22 residues. The chain employs TRBV10-3 and TRBJ2-1, with TRBD2 matching over 7 bases. Sequencing used peripheral blood. The TCR originated in a young man with active or convalescent COVID-19. CDR3 protein: CAMHLVKLALPHDPSSYNEQFF. The CDR3 coding sequence is TGTGCCATGCACCTGGTAAAACTAGCGCTCCCCCATGATCCCAGCTCCTACAATGAGCAGTTCTTC.